This is a list of T cell receptor beta chains from one sample in a study of neurological immune-mediated disorders. MiXCR, applied by TCRdb to the 5' RACE reads, yields one record per CDR3 protein. The sample carries 25,000 to 35,000 distinct CDR3 sequences, approximately 3.2% recorded once. Sequencing input: PBMCs. These TCRs come from a woman aged 25 to 39 with multiple sclerosis. Each CDR3 is given with its conserved first and last residue. A D gene is named only where the DNA matches it firmly. Only some rows state a clone size, as once, few, many or a class for expanded clones.

D: .
size: many
J: TRBJ2-1
V: TRBV7-2
DNA: TGTGCCAGCAGCTTAGTCGGGGAACAGTTCTTC
CDR3: CASSLVGEQFF

D: .
size: few
J: TRBJ2-1
V: TRBV18
DNA: TGTGCCAGCTCCCCGACAGAGAGCTATGAGCAGTTCTTC
CDR3: CASSPTESYEQFF

D: .
size: many
J: TRBJ1-5
V: TRBV7-2
DNA: TGTGCCAGCAGCTTAGGGCAGTGGCCCAATCAGCCCCAGCATTTT
CDR3: CASSLGQWPNQPQHF

D: .
size: many
J: TRBJ2-2
V: TRBV9
DNA: TGTGCCAGCAGACTAGGGGGGACTGCGAACACCGGGGAGCTGTTTTTT
CDR3: CASRLGGTANTGELFF

D: .
size: few
J: TRBJ2-7
V: TRBV3-1
DNA: TGTGCCAGCAGCCTGGGGGTTTTCTCCTACGAGCAGTACTTC
CDR3: CASSLGVFSYEQYF

D: .
size: many
J: TRBJ2-3
V: TRBV18
DNA: TGTGCCAGCTCCGCCTCGGCAGATACGCAGTATTTT
CDR3: CASSASADTQYF

D: TRBD1
size: many
J: TRBJ2-7
V: TRBV18
DNA: TGTGCCAGCTCACGAGGGACAGGGAGCGAGCAGTACTTC
CDR3: CASSRGTGSEQYF

D: TRBD1
size: many
J: TRBJ1-4
V: TRBV28
DNA: TGTGCCAGCAGTCCCCAGGGACAGGGTATTGAAAAACTGTTTTTT
CDR3: CASSPQGQGIEKLFF

D: .
size: many
J: TRBJ2-7
V: TRBV7-2
DNA: TGTGCTTCGGGGCAGGGGTACTACGAGCAGTACTTC
CDR3: CASGQGYYEQYF

D: TRBD2
size: many
J: TRBJ2-4
V: TRBV11-2
DNA: TGTGCCAGCAGCTCGCGGGGGGGCGAAAACATTCAGTACTTC
CDR3: CASSSRGGENIQYF

D: TRBD1
size: many
J: TRBJ2-5
V: TRBV10-3
DNA: TGTGCCATCAGTGGCACAGGGGTAGAGACCCAGTACTTC
CDR3: CAISGTGVETQYF

D: TRBD1
size: many
J: TRBJ1-1
V: TRBV27
DNA: TGTGCCAGCAGTTTTTTCGCAGGGGGCCCGGCTTTCTTT
CDR3: CASSFFAGGPAFF

D: .
size: many
J: TRBJ2-1
V: TRBV19
DNA: TGTGCCAGTAGTCCAAGGGTGTTCAATGAGCAGTTCTTC
CDR3: CASSPRVFNEQFF

D: TRBD2
size: many
J: TRBJ2-4
V: TRBV11-2
DNA: TGTGCCAGCAGCTCGACTAGCGGGAGGGCCATAAACATTCAGTACTTC
CDR3: CASSSTSGRAINIQYF

D: TRBD2
size: many
J: TRBJ2-4
V: TRBV29-1
DNA: TGCAGCGTTGGTCTAGCGGGAGTCATTCAGTACTTC
CDR3: CSVGLAGVIQYF

D: .
size: many
J: TRBJ1-1
V: TRBV18
DNA: TGTGCCAGCTCACGAGAGTTCGGAATAAACACTGAAGCTTTCTTT
CDR3: CASSREFGINTEAFF

D: .
size: many
J: TRBJ2-1
V: TRBV29-1
DNA: TGCAGCGTTGACGGGGACCGACTCTCCTACAATGAGCAGTTCTTC
CDR3: CSVDGDRLSYNEQFF

D: TRBD2
size: many
J: TRBJ2-5
V: TRBV12-3/TRBV12-4
DNA: TGTGCCAGCAGCAGACCGGGACTAGCGGGAGGAGGTGGGACCCAGTACTTC
CDR3: CASSRPGLAGGGGTQYF

D: .
size: many
J: TRBJ1-1
V: TRBV21-1
DNA: TGTGCCAGCAGCAAAGTGGTCCACCGGGACAGGCCCGAGGGGGCTTTCTTT
CDR3: CASSKVVHRDRPEGAFF

D: .
size: many
J: TRBJ2-7
V: TRBV5-1
DNA: TGCGCCAGCAGCCCGACAGGCCTCGGTTACGAGCAGTACTTC
CDR3: CASSPTGLGYEQYF

D: .
size: few
J: TRBJ1-6
V: TRBV20-1
DNA: TGCAGTGCTAGAGATAGGGCACTGAATTCACCCCTCAACTTT
CDR3: CSARDRALNSPLNF

D: .
size: many
J: TRBJ2-5
V: TRBV7-8
DNA: TGTGCCAGCAGCGCCCAAAGGTTAAACAGGATCCAAGAGACCCAGTACTTC
CDR3: CASSAQRLNRIQETQYF

D: .
size: .
J: TRBJ2-1
V: TRBV29-1
DNA: TGCAGCGTTGATTTTTTGGGGAGGAGCTCCTACAATGAGCAGTTCTTC
CDR3: CSVDFLGRSSYNEQFF

D: .
size: many
J: TRBJ2-5
V: TRBV18
DNA: TGTGCCAGCTCACCACCTACAGAAGAGACCCAGTACTTC
CDR3: CASSPPTEETQYF

D: .
size: medium-sized
J: TRBJ2-3
V: TRBV20-1
DNA: TGCAGTGCTAGGAGACAGGTAGATACGCAGTATTTT
CDR3: CSARRQVDTQYF

D: .
size: many
J: TRBJ1-5
V: TRBV7-2
DNA: TGTGCCAGCAGCTTATTGGTGACGGGGTATCGGCAGCCCCAGCATTTT
CDR3: CASSLLVTGYRQPQHF

D: .
size: many
J: TRBJ2-5
V: TRBV29-1
DNA: TGCAGCGTTGATGTCAACCAAGAGACCCAGTACTTC
CDR3: CSVDVNQETQYF

D: .
size: many
J: TRBJ2-7
V: TRBV27
DNA: TGTGCCAGCAGTTCGACAGTTTACGAGCAGTACTTC
CDR3: CASSSTVYEQYF

D: .
size: many
J: TRBJ2-1
V: TRBV7-8
DNA: TGTGCCAGCAGCTTATTCCCTCCGACAAACTCCTACAATGAGCAGTTCTTC
CDR3: CASSLFPPTNSYNEQFF

D: .
size: many
J: TRBJ2-4
V: TRBV21-1
DNA: TGTGCCAGCAGGCTTAGCGGGAGGGGAGGAGCCAAAAACATTCAGTACTTC
CDR3: CASRLSGRGGAKNIQYF

D: .
size: medium-sized
J: TRBJ1-2
V: TRBV3-1
DNA: TGTGCCAGCAGCCTTGACAGAAACTATGGCTACACCTTC
CDR3: CASSLDRNYGYTF

D: .
size: many
J: TRBJ1-2
V: TRBV5-1
DNA: TGCGCCAGCAGCCCGCTTTTCCGGGTGGACTATGGCTACACCTTC
CDR3: CASSPLFRVDYGYTF

D: .
size: many
J: TRBJ2-2
V: TRBV7-2
DNA: TGTGCCAGCAGCAAATCAGTTGGCACCGGGGAGCTGTTTTTT
CDR3: CASSKSVGTGELFF

D: TRBD1
size: medium-sized
J: TRBJ1-3
V: TRBV20-1
DNA: TGCAGTGCTACCTCACAGGGGGCCGCTTCTGGAAACACCATATATTTT
CDR3: CSATSQGAASGNTIYF

D: .
size: many
J: TRBJ2-1
V: TRBV18
DNA: TGTGCCAGCTCACCCTTTAACCCCAGTGACAATGAGCAGTTCTTC
CDR3: CASSPFNPSDNEQFF

D: TRBD1
size: many
J: TRBJ2-7
V: TRBV5-1
DNA: TGCGCCAGCACCCGGGACAGCCTTGAGGAGCAGTACTTC
CDR3: CASTRDSLEEQYF

D: TRBD2
size: few
J: TRBJ2-3
V: TRBV18
DNA: TGTGCCAGCTCACTTAATCTAGCGGGAGCTACAGATACGCAGTATTTT
CDR3: CASSLNLAGATDTQYF

D: TRBD1
size: many
J: TRBJ2-2
V: TRBV27
DNA: TGTGCCAGCAGTAGGGGGACAGGGTGGGGCACCGGGGAGCTGTTTTTT
CDR3: CASSRGTGWGTGELFF

D: .
size: .
J: TRBJ1-4
V: TRBV4-3
DNA: TGCGCCAGCAGCCAGCAGGGATCTGGCGAAAAACTGTTTTTT
CDR3: CASSQQGSGEKLFF

D: .
size: many
J: TRBJ1-6
V: TRBV7-8
DNA: TGTGCCAGCAGCTTAGTAGAGGAAAGTGGTTCACCCCTCCACTTT
CDR3: CASSLVEESGSPLHF

D: TRBD1
size: many
J: TRBJ1-5
V: TRBV6-2/TRBV6-3
DNA: TGTGCCAGCAGCCCAGGGGGAGGCCGCAATCAGCCCCAGAATTTT
CDR3: CASSPGGGRNQPQNF

D: TRBD1
size: many
J: TRBJ1-2
V: TRBV7-2
DNA: TGTGCCAGCAGCCCAATCGGGGACAGGCATAACTATGGCTACACCTTC
CDR3: CASSPIGDRHNYGYTF